The 32 T cell receptor beta chains reported below all come from one sample, sequenced in a study of T cell changes during pregnancy in multiple sclerosis. The protocol was immunoSEQ multiplex PCR, while the TCRdb copy is restricted to in-frame clones and leaves out a portion. Of 20,000 to 25,000 clones listed, 86% are singletons. Sequences were derived from CD8+ T cells from peripheral blood mononuclear cells, sampled in the first trimester of pregnancy. These receptors all stem from a female donor in good health, enrolled as a control in a pregnancy study.

The table lists this clone with a count of one. The chain couples TRBV2 to TRBJ1-1; 8 bases agree with TRBD1. The V gene's germline CDR1 is SNHLY and CDR2 FYNNEI. This CDR3 contains 17 residues. V shed 7 bases and J 1 base; nucleotides not matched to a gene: 14. The DNA of the CDR3 is TGTGCCAGCATGGGTCCAACAGGGGGGACTGCGAACACTGAAGCTTTCTTT. It translates to CASMGPTGGTANTEAFF.

V is TRBV6-6 and J is TRBJ1-2, with D unresolved. The CDR3 runs 14 residues. The germline gives CDR1 MNHNY, CDR2 SVGAGI (reference sequence). V was clipped by 0 bases and J by 4 bases, with 9 bases between them. CDR3 protein: CASSYSDSSYGYTF. The DNA for the CDR3 is TGTGCCAGCAGTTACTCGGACTCGTCCTATGGCTACACCTTC.

In this sample, this clone turned up once. The chain couples TRBV9 to TRBJ2-3; no firm D call. This CDR3 comprises 15 residues. V was pared by 4 bases and J by 0 bases, with 12 bases between. The germline V gene encodes CDR1 SGDLS and CDR2 YYNGEE. Here the CDR3 DNA reads TGTGCCAGCAGCTCGAGGAGAGTTAGCACAGATACGCAGTATTTT. This sequence encodes CASSSRRVSTDTQYF. Variable domain in full (rest from reference TRBV9 and TRBJ2-3): DSGVTQTPKHLITATGQRVTLRCSPRSGDLSVYWYQQSLDQGLQFLIQYYNGEERAKGNILERFSAQQFPDLHSELNLSSLELGDSALYFCASSSRRVSTDTQYFGPGTRLTVL.

The V and J genes are TRBV9 and TRBJ1-2, with TRBD1 matching over 7 bases. The CDR3 is 13 amino acids. V lost 4 bases, J lost 5 bases, and 5 bases stayed unmatched. CDR1 is SGDLS, CDR2 YYNGEE, per germline. The CDR3 DNA follows: TGTGCCAGCAGCCCGGGGACAGCTTATGGCTACACCTTC. Its translation: CASSPGTAYGYTF.

The chain couples TRBV6-5 to TRBJ2-1, with a weak D call TRBD2 (6 bases). Trimming pared 6 bases from V and 7 bases from J, leaving 10 bases between. This CDR3 is built from 12 residues. In germline, CDR1 is MNHEY, CDR2 SVGAGI. CDR3 DNA: TGTGCCAGCAGCCGGGACTCGAATGAGCAGTTCTTC. It encodes CASSRDSNEQFF.

The genes are TRBV7-9 and TRBJ2-7; D may be TRBD2 (5 bases). Trimming shortened V by 4 bases and J by 2 bases, and 6 bases separated the two germline ends. The CDR3 spans 12 residues. The germline gives CDR1 SEHNR, CDR2 FQNEAQ (reference sequence). CDR3 nucleotides: TGTGCCAGCAGCTCCGGGGCCTACGAGCAGTACTTC. Protein sequence: CASSSGAYEQYF.

In its sample, this clone was seen a few times. V usage is TRBV5-1 and J usage is TRBJ1-1; maybe TRBD1 (6 bases). CDR1 is SGHRS, CDR2 YFSETQ, per germline. The CDR3 covers 15 residues. Trimming removed 4 bases at V and 0 bases at J, with 13 bases between. The CDR3 protein is CASSRGGRMNTEAFF. CDR3 DNA sequence: TGCGCCAGCAGCAGGGGGGGCAGAATGAACACTGAAGCTTTCTTT.

This chain connects TRBV9 to TRBJ2-1; TRBD1 matches 7 bases. J lost 8 bases, V lost 3 bases, and 8 bases had no gene match. Germline V gene data show CDR1 as SGDLS and CDR2 as YYNGEE. The CDR3 consists of 14 residues. This chain's CDR3 is CASSARQGVDEQFF. CDR3 bases: TGTGCCAGCAGCGCGAGACAGGGTGTCGATGAGCAGTTCTTC.

This clone was seen just once. This sequence joins TRBV7-3 and TRBJ1-1, with D unclear. V lost 0 bases and J 11 bases, leaving 13 bases between the germline ends. Germline V gives CDR1 SGHTA, CDR2 FQGTGA. The CDR3 has 13 residues. This CDR3 reads CASSLTGPGEAFF. CDR3 sequence (DNA): TGTGCCAGCAGCTTAACAGGGCCCGGGGAGGCTTTCTTT. Full variable domain (outside the CDR3, taken from reference TRBV7-3 and TRBJ1-1): GAGVSQTPSNKVTEKGKYVELRCDPISGHTALYWYRQSLGQGPEFLIYFQGTGAADDSGLPNDRFFAVRPEGSVSTLKIQRTERGDSAVYLCASSLTGPGEAFFGQGTRLTVV.

V and J are TRBV9 and TRBJ2-1, with 9 bases aligning to TRBD2. The germline CDR1 and CDR2 sequences are SGDLS and YYNGEE. Trimming removed 3 bases from V and 2 bases from J; junction bases left unmatched: 9. The CDR3 runs to 17 residues. This CDR3 reads CASSGTSDSKAYNEQFF. For the CDR3, the DNA is TGTGCCAGCAGCGGGACTAGCGATTCTAAAGCCTACAATGAGCAGTTCTTC.

The rearrangement joins TRBV5-8 to TRBJ1-1; D unresolved. Deletions cut 2 bases from V and 8 bases from J, with 7 bases between. The CDR3 runs 11 residues. Germline loops: CDR1 SGHTS, CDR2 YDEGEE. CDR3 nucleotides: TGTGCCAGCAGCTTTCCCCCGGAAGCTTTCTTT. Translated, it gives CASSFPPEAFF.

This sequence joins TRBV6-4 and TRBJ1-4; 11 positions agree with TRBD1. V gave up 2 bases and J gave up 7 bases; unmatched junction bases: 3. Germline V gene sequence: CDR1 MRHNA, CDR2 SNTAGT. The CDR3 runs 15 residues. CDR3 residues: CASSDGGTGGEKLFF. CDR3 coding DNA: TGTGCCAGCAGTGACGGGGGGACAGGGGGTGAAAAACTGTTTTTT.

The chain employs TRBV28 and TRBJ2-2; D is uncertain. Germline CDR1 and CDR2: MDHEN and SYDVKM. Trimming shortened V by 8 bases and J by 4 bases, and 5 bases separated the two germline ends. The CDR3 is 11 amino acids. CDR3 nucleotides: TGTGCCAGCGAAGCCACCGGGGAGCTGTTTTTT. Its protein product is CASEATGELFF. Full variable domain (outside the CDR3, taken from reference TRBV28 and TRBJ2-2): DVKVTQSSRYLVKRTGEKVFLECVQDMDHENMFWYRQDPGLGLRLIYFSYDVKMKEKGDIPEGYSVSREKKERFSLILESASTNQTSMYLCASEATGELFFGEGSRLTVL.

This clone was found once. The chain uses TRBV19 and TRBJ2-3; tentatively, D is TRBD1 (6 bases). Germline loops: CDR1 LNHDA, CDR2 SQIVND (reference sequence). The CDR3 contains 15 residues. Trimming shortened V by 7 bases and J by 0 bases, and 14 bases separated the two germline ends. The CDR3, as DNA: TGTGCCAGTAAAGAATGGGACATTAGCACAGATACGCAGTATTTT. It specifies CASKEWDISTDTQYF.

The sample holds a few counts of this clone. The chain joins TRBV28 to TRBJ1-5; 8 bases are a match to TRBD1. The CDR3 runs 15 residues. The V gene's germline CDR1 is MDHEN and CDR2 SYDVKM. The V and J ends lost 6 bases and 7 bases, in that order; junction bases with no gene match: 11. CDR3 sequence reads: CASRPGTGETQPQHF. DNA of the CDR3: TGTGCCAGCAGGCCTGGGACAGGCGAGACCCAGCCCCAGCATTTT.

V gene TRBV7-6 combines with J gene TRBJ1-3; perhaps TRBD1 as D (5 bases). The length of the CDR3 is 13 residues. V was clipped by 5 bases and J by 4 bases, with 9 bases between them. Germline V gives CDR1 SGHVS, CDR2 FNYEAQ. The CDR3 sequence: CASSDRQGNTIYF. For the CDR3, the DNA is TGTGCCAGCAGCGATCGACAGGGAAACACCATATATTTT.

The chain couples TRBV28 to TRBJ1-1, with 8 bases lining up with TRBD1. Germline assignment: CDR1 MDHEN and CDR2 SYDVKM. This CDR3 has 13 residues. The V gene end was trimmed by 2 bases and the J gene end by 9 bases; junction bases not matched to a gene: 5. Here the CDR3 reads CASSLPDRGQAFF. The CDR3 DNA sequence: TGTGCCAGCAGTTTACCTGACAGGGGACAAGCTTTCTTT.

The chain recombines TRBV27 with TRBJ1-3; D might be TRBD1 (6 bases). Germline CDR1 is MNHEY and CDR2 is SMNVEV (reference sequence). There are 15 residues in the CDR3. Trimming left V 5 bases short and J 0 bases short, with 11 bases between. CDR3 residues: CASSKTGLSGNTIYF. The CDR3 DNA is TGTGCCAGCAGTAAGACAGGACTCTCTGGAAACACCATATATTTT.

In this sample, this clone turned up once. CDR3 nucleotide sequence: TGTGCCAGCAGCGACGACAGGGCGGAGACCCAGTACTTC. It specifies CASSDDRAETQYF. The J gene is TRBJ2-5, the V gene TRBV7-9, with 7 bases fitting TRBD1. The V segment lost 5 bases and the J segment 5 bases; nucleotides outside the gene matches: 5. Germline V CDR1 and CDR2: SEHNR, FQNEAQ (reference sequence). The CDR3 is made up of 13 amino acids.

The gene calls are TRBV9 and TRBJ2-7; 10 nucleotides align to TRBD1. CDR3 size: 14 residues. Germline V gives CDR1 SGDLS, CDR2 YYNGEE. Unmatched junction bases numbered 9, after V lost 5 bases and J lost 7 bases. The CDR3 protein is CASSVTGGAGEQYF. CDR3 DNA: TGTGCCAGCAGTGTGACAGGGGGCGCGGGGGAGCAGTACTTC.

The gene calls are TRBV6-5 and TRBJ2-7; TRBD1 aligns across 10 bases. Losses at the gene ends were 2 bases for V and 2 bases for J; bases not matched to a gene: 6. The CDR3 runs to 16 residues. The V gene's germline CDR1 is MNHEY and CDR2 SVGAGI. CDR3 DNA: TGTGCCAGCAGTTACACAGACAGGGGGCCAGCCTACGAGCAGTACTTC. The encoded protein is CASSYTDRGPAYEQYF.

This chain uses TRBV4-3 with TRBJ1-2; a possible D gene is TRBD1 (5 bases). Between the trimmed V and J ends, which lost 0 bases and 2 bases, there was a span of 10 bases. From germline, CDR1 is LGHNA and CDR2 YSLEER. This CDR3 contains 15 residues. The CDR3 protein is CASSQDAGLNYGYTF. CDR3 nucleotide sequence: TGCGCCAGCAGCCAAGATGCAGGGTTGAACTATGGCTACACCTTC.

This clone appeared a single time. This sequence joins TRBV28 and TRBJ2-3; maybe TRBD2 (6 bases). The CDR3 has 14 amino acids. Germline assignment: CDR1 MDHEN and CDR2 SYDVKM. V was trimmed by 5 bases and J by 0 bases, leaving 9 bases between them. In DNA, the CDR3 is TGTGCCAGCAGTCCAAGCGGGAGCACAGATACGCAGTATTTT. Translated, it gives CASSPSGSTDTQYF.

This clone was counted only a few times. The rearrangement uses TRBV19 and TRBJ1-1; 7 bases agree with TRBD1. This CDR3 has 15 amino acids. V lost 7 bases, J lost 4 bases, and 12 bases stayed unmatched. Germline assignment: CDR1 LNHDA and CDR2 SQIVND (reference sequence). The CDR3: CASTPPTGLSTEAFF. Written as DNA, the CDR3 is TGTGCCAGTACCCCACCGACAGGGTTGAGCACTGAAGCTTTCTTT.

To note about this clone: Additional DNA sequences in this sample encode the identical CDR3. J is TRBJ2-3 and V is TRBV27; 11 bases match TRBD2. The CDR3 consists of 15 residues. CDR1 and CDR2 (germline): MNHEY, SMNVEV (reference sequence). V shed 5 bases and J 3 bases; nucleotides not matched to a gene: 4. Here the CDR3 reads CASSLSGGVTDTQYF. CDR3 bases: TGTGCCAGCAGTCTTAGCGGGGGGGTGACAGATACGCAGTATTTT.

This clone has a single count. V usage is TRBV7-9 and J usage is TRBJ1-2; no reliable D call. CDR3 length: 13 residues. V shed 4 bases and J shed 6 bases, with 12 bases lying between them. CDR1 and CDR2 from the germline V gene are SEHNR and FQNEAQ (reference sequence). DNA for the CDR3: TGTGCCAGCAGCTCGAACCGGGAACATGGCTACACCTTC. This translates into CASSSNREHGYTF.

The chain links TRBV4-3 to TRBJ1-6; D is ambiguous. CDR1 is LGHNA and CDR2 is YSLEER in the germline V gene. There are 16 residues in the CDR3. Trimming left V 0 bases short and J 10 bases short, with 16 bases between. This CDR3 is CASSQEFGHLMSPLHF. The CDR3 DNA sequence: TGCGCCAGCAGCCAAGAGTTTGGGCACCTAATGTCACCCCTCCACTTT.

To note about this clone: An end of the junction differs from the germline gene, which may be a read error. The gene calls are TRBV7-9 and TRBJ1-2; no clear D. Germline CDR1 and CDR2: SEHNR and FQNEAQ (reference sequence). CDR3 length: 10 residues. CDR3 region: CASSLVNRDF. DNA of the CDR3: TGTGCCAGCAGCTTAGTCAACCGGGACTTC.

This sequence joins TRBV7-2 and TRBJ2-3; 11 nucleotides agree with TRBD2. The CDR3 extends over 16 amino acids. Germline CDR1 SGHTA, CDR2 FQGNSA. V was pared by 5 bases and J by 2 bases, with 6 bases of the junction left unmatched. For the CDR3, the DNA is TGTGCCAGCAGCCGGCGACTAGCGGGGCTCACAGATACGCAGTATTTT. As protein: CASSRRLAGLTDTQYF. Complete variable domain (other parts from reference TRBV7-2 and TRBJ2-3): GAGVSQSPSNKVTEKGKDVELRCDPISGHTALYWYRQSLGQGLEFLIYFQGNSAPDKSGLPSDRFSAERTGGSVSTLTIQRTQQEDSAVYLCASSRRLAGLTDTQYFGPGTRLTVL.

V usage is TRBV15 and J usage is TRBJ1-4, with unresolved D. Trimming left V 1 base short and J 8 bases short, with 11 bases between. Germline lookup yields CDR1 LNHNV and CDR2 YYDKDF (reference sequence). The CDR3 runs 14 residues. CDR3 in amino acids: CATSRVPGDEKLFF. In DNA, the CDR3 is TGTGCCACCAGCAGAGTTCCGGGTGACGAAAAACTGTTTTTT.

This chain links TRBV4-3 with TRBJ2-1, with TRBD2 matching over 9 bases. CDR1 LGHNA and CDR2 YSLEER come from the germline V gene. The CDR3 is 14 amino acids. V lost 8 bases to trimming and J lost 3 bases; unmatched junction nucleotides: 5. CDR3 coding DNA: TGCGCCAGCGGACAAGCGGGGGGCTACAATGAGCAGTTCTTC. Protein product: CASGQAGGYNEQFF.

The V gene is TRBV6-4, the J gene TRBJ2-1; 13 nucleotides match TRBD2. CDR1 and CDR2 (germline): MRHNA, SNTAGT. V shed 6 bases, J shed 6 bases, and the junction held 5 bases outside the gene matches. This CDR3 is 15 amino acids long. CDR3 in amino acids: CASRLTSGGPNEQFF. The DNA of the CDR3 is TGTGCCAGCAGACTGACTAGCGGGGGGCCCAATGAGCAGTTCTTC.